Listed here is a single T cell receptor beta chain. The entry originates in a study of blood T cell repertoires in COVID-19. As for the study in general: There were acute and convalescent COVID-19 samples, and they came from the United States, Italy and Spain. Sources were T cells, B-cell-depleted T cells, or PBMCs; the material itself was cDNA or gDNA.

Data came from immunoSEQ multiplex PCR; TCRdb stores just in-frame clones and leaves some out. Among a few hundred thousand clones listed, 70% to 90% were seen once. All enrollees were roughly 18 to 100 years old and from approximately 25 US areas. The V and J ends lost 3 bases and 2 bases respectively, with 10 bases between them. The CDR3 has 14 residues. Germline loops: CDR1 KGHSH, CDR2 LQKENI. Sequenced material: PBMCs or T cells enriched from blood (not recorded which). This rearrangement joins TRBV18 to TRBJ1-2; TRBD1 is a possible D gene (6 bases). The sequence was obtained from a woman under 40 who had recovered from COVID-19. CDR3 sequence: CASSPGTKNYGYTF. The DNA for the CDR3 is TGTGCCAGCTCACCGGGGACAAAGAACTATGGCTACACCTTC.